The rows below give T cell receptor beta chains drawn from one sample of a study of cytomegalovirus exposure and HLA in healthy donors. Some clones are missing from TCRdb's copy, which holds only in-frame ones; the method was immunoSEQ multiplex PCR. The table has about 360,000 clones, 70% to 90% seen once. The sequencing input was PBMCs. These TCRs come from a woman aged 18-29 years in good health and CMV-seronegative. CDR3s include the opening cysteine and the closing phenylalanine or tryptophan. The D gene is left open where the match is weak. A clone size is listed for some rows: how often the clone was seen (once, few, many), or a class if it is expanded.

TRBV5-4	TRBD2	NA	TRBJ2-7	TGTGCCAGCAGCTCGGCGGGGGAAAGCTCCTACGAGCAGTACTTC	CASSSAGESSYEQYF
TRBV28	TRBD1	few	TRBJ2-7	TGTGCCACCACTCCGGGACAGGGCTACGAGCAGTACTTC	CATTPGQGYEQYF
TRBV5-6	TRBD2	NA	TRBJ2-7	TGTGCCAGCAGCTTCGGAACTAGCGGGATCTACGAGCAGTACTTC	CASSFGTSGIYEQYF
TRBV6-1	NA	NA	TRBJ1-1	TGTGCCAGCAGTGAGCCGACTCTGAACACTGAAGCTTTCTTT	CASSEPTLNTEAFF
TRBV28	NA	NA	TRBJ1-5	TGTGCCAGCAGCCCCTGGCAGGCGAGCAATCAGCCCCAGCATTTT	CASSPWQASNQPQHF
TRBV30	NA	NA	TRBJ1-4	TGTGCCTGGAGTGTACTCGGGGTGACTAATGAAAAACTGTTTTTT	CAWSVLGVTNEKLFF
TRBV6-5	TRBD2	NA	TRBJ2-5	TGTGCCAGCAGCATAAGCGGGGGGGCCTGGGAGACCCAGTACTTC	CASSISGGAWETQYF
TRBV28	NA	NA	TRBJ2-7	TGTGCCAGCAGTCCTTTCTACGAGCAGTACTTC	CASSPFYEQYF
TRBV11-2	TRBD2	NA	TRBJ2-1	TGTGCCAGCAGCTTATATTTACGGGCGAGTAGCGGGAGTAGCGATGAGCAGTTCTTC	CASSLYLRASSGSSDEQFF
TRBV28	NA	NA	TRBJ1-3	TGTGCCAGCAGTTTCAGGGGCCCTGGAAACACCATATATTTT	CASSFRGPGNTIYF
TRBV6-5	NA	NA	TRBJ2-7	TGTGCCAGCAGTTACTTAGCGGATCCTGACGAGCAGTACTTC	CASSYLADPDEQYF
TRBV28	NA	NA	TRBJ2-7	TGTGCCAGCAGTTCAAACTACGAGCAGTACTTC	CASSSNYEQYF
TRBV5-1	NA	NA	TRBJ1-3	TGCGCCAGCAGCTTGGGGAGGGCACTTACTTCCTCTGGAAACACCATATATTTT	CASSLGRALTSSGNTIYF
TRBV6-1	NA	once	TRBJ1-1	TGTGCCAGCAGACGTAGGGGTGACACTGAAGCTTTCTTT	CASRRRGDTEAFF
TRBV9	TRBD2	NA	TRBJ2-2	TGTGCCAGCAGCCCCTCCGGGAGGGCCACCGGGGAGCTGTTTTTT	CASSPSGRATGELFF
TRBV4-1	TRBD1	NA	TRBJ1-3	TGCGCCAGCAGCCAAGGACGACAGGGGGCGCGGGGAAACACCATATATTTT	CASSQGRQGARGNTIYF
TRBV19	NA	NA	TRBJ1-1	TGTGCCAGTAGTCCGGGGACAACGCGCGAAGCTTTCTTT	CASSPGTTREAFF
TRBV29-1	TRBD1	NA	TRBJ1-1	TGCAGCGACGGACAGGGGTGGTCCGACACTGAAGCTTTCTTT	CSDGQGWSDTEAFF
TRBV10-3	TRBD1	NA	TRBJ1-2	TGTGCCATCATGGACAGGGCTGATGGCTACACCTTC	CAIMDRADGYTF
TRBV20-1	NA	NA	TRBJ2-1	TGCAGTGCGCTCGACAGTGGTGGGCAGTTCTTC	CSALDSGGQFF
TRBV7-9	NA	NA	TRBJ2-7	TGTGCCAGCAGCTTTTCGACTCAGCCCTACGAGCAGTACTTC	CASSFSTQPYEQYF
TRBV4-1	TRBD2	NA	TRBJ2-1	TGCGCCAGCAGCCAAGAACAACTAGCGGGATTCAATGAGCAGTTCTTC	CASSQEQLAGFNEQFF
TRBV5-1	TRBD1	NA	TRBJ2-2	TGCGCCAGCAGCTTGGGATTGACAGGGGGCCACGGGGAGCTGTTTTTT	CASSLGLTGGHGELFF
TRBV27	TRBD1	NA	TRBJ2-7	TGTGCCAGCAGTTTTGGGACAGACCCCTACGAGCAGTACTTC	CASSFGTDPYEQYF
TRBV25-1	NA	NA	TRBJ1-4	TGTGCCAGCAGTGCCCGGGAAAAACTGTTTTTT	CASSAREKLFF
TRBV7-9	TRBD1	NA	TRBJ2-7	TGTGCCAGCAGCTTAGAGGTCATAGGGGGCGACGAGCAGTACTTC	CASSLEVIGGDEQYF
TRBV7-6	NA	NA	TRBJ1-2	TGTGCCAGCAGCTTATCATCAGGGGTTGGCTACACCTTC	CASSLSSGVGYTF
TRBV10-3	NA	NA	TRBJ2-3	TGTGCCATCAGTGAGAAACGGAGCACAGATACGCAGTATTTT	CAISEKRSTDTQYF
TRBV7-8	NA	once	TRBJ1-4	TGTGCCAGCAGCTTGGGGCCCCAGGAGGAAAAACTGTTTTTT	CASSLGPQEEKLFF
TRBV19	NA	NA	TRBJ1-1	TGTGCCAGTAACGATAAGCCCATGAACACTGAAGCTTTCTTT	CASNDKPMNTEAFF
TRBV6-5	TRBD1	NA	TRBJ2-7	TGTGCCAGCACCCGAACAGGGGGCAGCTCCTACGAGCAGTACTTC	CASTRTGGSSYEQYF
TRBV25-1	NA	NA	TRBJ2-1	TGTGCCAGCAGTGAGAGCCCCTCTACTTCCTACAATGAGCAGTTCTTC	CASSESPSTSYNEQFF
TRBV28	TRBD1	NA	TRBJ1-2	TGTGCCAGCAGTCGTACAGACAGGGGTCGAAACTATGGCTACACCTTC	CASSRTDRGRNYGYTF
TRBV2	TRBD2	NA	TRBJ2-3	TGTGCCAGCAGACCGGGGACTAGCGGGGACTTTCCCAGCACAGATACGCAGTATTTT	CASRPGTSGDFPSTDTQYF
TRBV27	TRBD2	once	TRBJ2-1	TGTGCCAGCAGCTCGGGAGGCACGTACAATGAGCAGTTCTTC	CASSSGGTYNEQFF
TRBV2	NA	NA	TRBJ1-1	TGTGCCAGCGCTACAGGGTATCTGAACACTGAAGCTTTCTTT	CASATGYLNTEAFF
TRBV29-1	NA	NA	TRBJ1-4	TGCAGCGTACCAGGAAACCGAGGGGGGGCTAATGAAAAACTGTTTTTT	CSVPGNRGGANEKLFF
TRBV5-1	TRBD1	NA	TRBJ1-5	TGCGCCAGCAGCCCAGACGGGACAGGGGACCGGCCCCAGCATTTT	CASSPDGTGDRPQHF
TRBV5-1	TRBD2	NA	TRBJ2-3	TGCGCCAGCACCCTAGCGGCCTCTAGCACAGATACGCAGTATTTT	CASTLAASSTDTQYF
TRBV2	NA	NA	TRBJ2-1	TGTGCCAGCCTTACATCATCAGAGCAGTTCTTC	CASLTSSEQFF
TRBV5-1	NA	NA	TRBJ2-2	TGCGCCAGCGCCAGCGGGCGTAACACCGGGGAGCTGTTTTTT	CASASGRNTGELFF